The 21 T cell receptor beta chains reported below all come from one sample, sequenced in a study of T cell repertoires in cytomegalovirus infection. TCRdb reprocessed the reads via MiXCR and lists one record per CDR3 protein. The sample includes 680,000 or so distinct CDR3 sequences, 35% of them seen just once. The sequenced sample consisted of PBMCs. All receptors derive from a human donor in good health (CMV status not recorded). Some clones in this sample may be carry-over from other donors' samples.

In its sample, this clonotype was seen a few times. The chain uses TRBV6-1 and TRBJ2-7, with unresolved D. This CDR3 contains 14 residues. V gave up 3 bases and J gave up 0 bases, with 9 bases separating them. CDR1 is MNHNS, CDR2 SASEGT, per germline. CDR3 in DNA: TGTGCCAGCAGTGATTACGGAATCTCCTACGAGCAGTACTTC. Protein sequence: CASSDYGISYEQYF.

As to this clonotype: A read error may account for a junction end that differs from germline. The chain couples TRBV6-1 to TRBJ2-5, with D perhaps TRBD1 (5 bases). CDR1 is MNHNS and CDR2 is SASEGT in the germline V gene. The CDR3 is 13 residues long. CDR3 sequence: CASRVDSQETPYF. As DNA, the CDR3 is TGTGCCAGCAGAGTCGACAGTCAAGAGACCCCGTACTTC.

This clonotype was seen repeatedly, ten times or more. J is TRBJ1-2 and V is TRBV27, with a weak D call TRBD1 (5 bases). Trimming removed 4 bases at V and 5 bases at J, with 14 bases between. Germline CDR1 and CDR2: MNHEY and SMNVEV (reference sequence). The CDR3 runs to 14 residues. The CDR3 loop is CASSSLGGGYGYTF. The DNA for the CDR3 is TGTGCCAGCAGTTCTCTCGGGGGAGGGTATGGCTACACCTTC.

Details on this clonotype: A much larger clone is a single base away; this may be a read error. The chain recombines TRBV7-8 with TRBJ2-7; D unclear. Germline V gives CDR1 SGHVS, CDR2 FQNEAQ. The CDR3 spans 14 residues. CDR3 DNA: TGTGCCAGCAGCTCACAGAGTCTGAGCTACGAGCATTACTTC. This sequence encodes CASSSQSLSYEHYF. Variable domain in full (rest from reference TRBV7-8 and TRBJ2-7): GAGVSQSPRYKVAKRGQDVALRCDPISGHVSLFWYQQALGQGPEFLTYFQNEAQLDKSGLPSDRFFAERPEGSVSTLKIQRTQQEDSAVYLCASSSQSLSYEHYFGPGTRLTVT.

This clonotype was counted ten times or more. The genes are TRBV12-3 or TRBV12-4 and TRBJ2-2; D not resolved. This CDR3 is built from 17 residues. Between the trimmed V and J ends, which lost 5 bases and 2 bases, there was a span of 18 bases. The CDR3 sequence is CASSPWQETPNTGELFF. The DNA for the CDR3 is TGTGCCAGCAGTCCGTGGCAGGAGACACCCAACACCGGGGAGCTGTTTTTT.

The V gene is TRBV11-2, the J gene TRBJ1-6, with 7 bases identical to TRBD1. The CDR3 is 17 residues long. V lost 1 base and J lost 2; bases outside the gene matches: 5. Per germline, CDR1 SGHAT and CDR2 FQNNGV. CDR3 protein: CASSLVEGAAYNSPLHF. The DNA of the CDR3 is TGTGCCAGCAGCTTAGTTGAGGGGGCGGCCTATAATTCACCCCTCCACTTT.

This clonotype was detected only a few times. The rearrangement uses TRBV7-8 and TRBJ2-2, with D maybe TRBD2 (5 bases). The CDR3 has 12 amino acids. V was clipped by 11 bases and J by 6 bases, with 13 bases between them. Germline CDR1 and CDR2: SGHVS and FQNEAQ. This CDR3 is CALPVEAGELFF. CDR3 nucleotides: TGTGCCCTCCCCGTGGAGGCCGGGGAGCTGTTTTTT. Full variable domain (remainder filled in from reference TRBV7-8 and TRBJ2-2): GAGVSQSPRYKVAKRGQDVALRCDPISGHVSLFWYQQALGQGPEFLTYFQNEAQLDKSGLPSDRFFAERPEGSVSTLKIQRTQQEDSAVYLCALPVEAGELFFGEGSRLTVL.

This clonotype was counted between two and nine times. This sequence joins TRBV7-9 and TRBJ2-3; D is perhaps TRBD1 or TRBD2 (5 bases each). V lost 8 bases and J 0 bases, leaving 18 bases between the germline ends. Germline V gives CDR1 SEHNR, CDR2 FQNEAQ (reference sequence). This CDR3 region has 16 residues. In DNA, the CDR3 is TGTGCCAGCGCCGGCCGGGACGGTGCTAGCACAGATACGCAGTATTTT. Its translation: CASAGRDGASTDTQYF.

The chain joins TRBV28 to TRBJ2-5, with D unresolved. This CDR3 comprises 14 residues. Germline-derived CDR1 and CDR2 are MDHEN and SYDVKM. The V gene lost 1 base and the J gene lost 3 bases, with 9 bases spanning the gap. The CDR3 nucleotides are TGTGCCAGCAGTTTATCCGGGCGCGAAGAGACCCAGTACTTC. Its protein is CASSLSGREETQYF.

V is TRBV28 and J is TRBJ2-1; possible D gene TRBD1, 5 bases. Germline V gene data show CDR1 as MDHEN and CDR2 as SYDVKM. The ends were cut back, 4 bases at V and 4 bases at J, with 26 bases in the middle. The CDR3 runs 19 residues. CDR3 nucleotides: TGTGCCAGCAGTTCCATTCCCGGGTCCAGGGCCGTTGGGTACAATGAGCAGTTCTTC. It translates to CASSSIPGSRAVGYNEQFF.

The gene calls are TRBV7-9 and TRBJ1-2; D ambiguous. V lost 5 bases and J lost 4, with 14 bases in between. This CDR3 has 14 amino acids. Germline V gene sequence: CDR1 SEHNR, CDR2 FQNEAQ (reference sequence). For the CDR3, the DNA is TGTGCCAGCAGCCCCGGTAGGATCACCTATGGCTACACCTTC. It specifies CASSPGRITYGYTF.

This clonotype was seen more than once but under ten times. The rearrangement links TRBV28 to TRBJ1-2; 8 bases map to TRBD1. Germline V gene data show CDR1 as MDHEN and CDR2 as SYDVKM. The CDR3 totals 15 residues. V lost 2 bases and J lost 3; bases outside the gene matches: 5. The CDR3 sequence: CASSLDRGPDYGYTF. CDR3 nucleotide sequence: TGTGCCAGCAGTTTAGACAGGGGACCGGACTATGGCTACACCTTC.

This clonotype was counted only a few times. The gene calls are TRBV7-4 and TRBJ2-7, with D maybe TRBD1 (6 bases). The germline CDR1 and CDR2 sequences are SGHVT and SQSDAQ. V lost 5 bases to trimming and J lost 3 bases, with 20 bases between them. CDR3 length equals 16 residues. CDR3 DNA sequence: TGTGCCAGCAGCGCCCCCGTTATACAGGGACACTACGAGCAGTACTTC. It encodes CASSAPVIQGHYEQYF. The whole variable domain, remainder taken from reference TRBV7-4 and TRBJ2-7, is GAGVSQSPRYKVAKRGRDVALRCDSISGHVTLYWYRQTLGQGSEVLTYSQSDAQRDKSGRPSGRFSAERPERSVSTLKIQRTEQGDSAVYLCASSAPVIQGHYEQYFGPGTRLTVT.

The J gene is TRBJ2-3, the V gene TRBV5-4, with unresolved D. The CDR3 totals 15 residues. V was pared by 3 bases and J by 0 bases, with 11 bases between. Germline V gene lookup returns CDR1 SGHNT and CDR2 YYREEE (reference sequence). CDR3 DNA: TGTGCCAGCAGCTCCGCGACCGAGAGCACAGATACGCAGTATTTT. This encodes CASSSATESTDTQYF.

The rearrangement joins TRBV7-9 to TRBJ2-2; D not resolved. CDR3 size: 17 residues. CDR1 and CDR2 from the germline V gene are SEHNR and FQNEAQ (reference sequence). V gave up 1 base and J gave up 3 bases, with 15 bases separating them. This chain's CDR3 is CASSLDHRSKYTGELFF. In nucleotides, the CDR3 is TGTGCCAGCAGCTTAGATCACAGATCAAAATACACCGGGGAGCTGTTTTTT.

This clonotype occurred a few times. This sequence joins TRBV28 and TRBJ2-4; no definite D call. In germline, CDR1 is MDHEN, CDR2 SYDVKM. This CDR3 contains 16 residues. Trimming removed 2 bases at V and 2 bases at J, with 13 bases between. The CDR3 loop reads CASSLAGVASKNIQYF. Here the CDR3 DNA reads TGTGCCAGCAGTTTAGCAGGAGTTGCGTCCAAAAACATTCAGTACTTC.

This clonotype was seen a few times. The chain carries TRBV18 and TRBJ1-6; D call uncertain. Trimming took off 1 base at V and 7 bases at J, with 14 bases between the two ends. The CDR3 runs to 16 residues. Germline V lookup: CDR1 KGHSH, CDR2 LQKENI. In DNA form, the CDR3 reads TGTGCCAGCTCACCACTGCCAGAAACTTACAATTCACCCCTCCACTTT. It translates to CASSPLPETYNSPLHF.

There are a few counts of this clonotype. V is TRBV29-1 and J is TRBJ1-2; no definite D call. CDR1 is SQVTM and CDR2 is ANQGSEA in the germline V gene. The CDR3 consists of 13 residues. Trimming pared 0 bases from V and 3 bases from J, leaving 8 bases between. The CDR3 DNA reads as TGCAGCGTTGAAGAAGGCAGCCACTATGGCTACACCTTC. The encoded protein is CSVEEGSHYGYTF.

This clonotype was found a few times. This chain uses TRBV28 with TRBJ2-3; 10 bases are a match to TRBD2. The CDR3 sequence is 14 residues long. The germline gives CDR1 MDHEN, CDR2 SYDVKM. V dropped 6 bases and J dropped 4; count of bases not matched to a gene: 4. This chain's CDR3 is CASSSLAGADTQYF. The CDR3 DNA sequence: TGTGCCAGCAGCTCCCTAGCGGGGGCAGATACGCAGTATTTT. The variable domain in full, completed from reference TRBV28 and TRBJ2-3, reads DVKVTQSSRYLVKRTGEKVFLECVQDMDHENMFWYRQDPGLGLRLIYFSYDVKMKEKGDIPEGYSVSREKKERFSLILESASTNQTSMYLCASSSLAGADTQYFGPGTRLTVL.

The V and J genes are TRBV28 and TRBJ1-5; a possible D gene is TRBD1 (6 bases). V lost 5 bases and J lost 11, with 16 bases in between. Germline lookup yields CDR1 MDHEN and CDR2 SYDVKM. The CDR3 runs 13 residues. The CDR3 loop reads CASSLQGQGTQHF. In DNA form, the CDR3 reads TGTGCCAGCAGTCTTCAGGGGCAAGGGACCCAGCATTTT.

The genes are TRBV20-1 and TRBJ2-7; D is unresolved. Trimming took off 1 base at V and 3 bases at J, with 16 bases between the two ends. The CDR3 consists of 15 residues. CDR1 and CDR2 from the germline V gene are DFQATT and SNEGSKA (reference sequence). As DNA, the CDR3 is TGCAGTGCTAGAGGTCGCGGAGTTAGGATCTACGAGCAGTACTTC. It encodes CSARGRGVRIYEQYF.